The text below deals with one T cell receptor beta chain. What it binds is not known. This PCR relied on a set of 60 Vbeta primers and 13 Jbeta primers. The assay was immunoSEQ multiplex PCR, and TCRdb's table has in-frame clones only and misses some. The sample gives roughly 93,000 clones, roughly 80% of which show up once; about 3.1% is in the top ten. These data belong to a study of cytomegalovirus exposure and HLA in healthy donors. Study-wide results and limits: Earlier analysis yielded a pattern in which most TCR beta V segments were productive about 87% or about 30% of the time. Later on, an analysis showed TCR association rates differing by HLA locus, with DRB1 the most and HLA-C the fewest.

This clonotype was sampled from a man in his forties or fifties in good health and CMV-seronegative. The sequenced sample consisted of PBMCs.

CDR3 region: CASSPLGFQETQYF. CDR3 sequence (DNA): TGTGCCAGCAGCCCCCTAGGATTCCAAGAGACCCAGTACTTC. The chain is built from TRBV28 and TRBJ2-5; D not resolved. Germline CDR1 is MDHEN and CDR2 is SYDVKM. The CDR3 spans 14 residues. V lost 6 bases, J lost 1 base, and 12 bases lay in between. Drawing the rest from reference TRBV28 and TRBJ2-5, the complete variable domain is DVKVTQSSRYLVKRTGEKVFLECVQDMDHENMFWYRQDPGLGLRLIYFSYDVKMKEKGDIPEGYSVSREKKERFSLILESASTNQTSMYLCASSPLGFQETQYFGPGTRLLVL.